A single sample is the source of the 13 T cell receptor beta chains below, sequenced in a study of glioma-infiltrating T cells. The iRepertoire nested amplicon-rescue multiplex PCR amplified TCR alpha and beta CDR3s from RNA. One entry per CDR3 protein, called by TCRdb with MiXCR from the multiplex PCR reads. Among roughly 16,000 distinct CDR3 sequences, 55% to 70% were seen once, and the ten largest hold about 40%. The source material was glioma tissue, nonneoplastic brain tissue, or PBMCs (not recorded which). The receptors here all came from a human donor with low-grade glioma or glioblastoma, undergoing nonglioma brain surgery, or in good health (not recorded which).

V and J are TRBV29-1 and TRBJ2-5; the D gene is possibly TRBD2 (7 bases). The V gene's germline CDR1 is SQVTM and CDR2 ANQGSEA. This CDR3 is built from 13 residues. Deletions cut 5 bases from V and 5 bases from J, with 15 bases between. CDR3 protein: CSVFGGGWETQYF. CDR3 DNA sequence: TGCAGCGTTTTTGGGGGGGGCTGGGAGACCCAGTACTTC.

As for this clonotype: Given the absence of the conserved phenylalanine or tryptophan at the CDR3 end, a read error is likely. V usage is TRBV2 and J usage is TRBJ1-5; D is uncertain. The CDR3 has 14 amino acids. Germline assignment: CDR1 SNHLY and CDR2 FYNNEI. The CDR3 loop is CASSGSVSNQPQHL. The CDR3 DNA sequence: TGTGCCAGCTCCGGGAGCGTGAGCAATCAACCCCAGCATCTT.

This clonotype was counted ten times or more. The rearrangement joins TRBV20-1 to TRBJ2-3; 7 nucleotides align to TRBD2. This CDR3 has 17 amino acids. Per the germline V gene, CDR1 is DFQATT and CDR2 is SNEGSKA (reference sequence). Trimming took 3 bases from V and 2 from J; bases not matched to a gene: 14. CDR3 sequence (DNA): TGCAGTGCTAGGCGGGAGTCCCCCCTCCCCACCACAGATACGCAGTATTTT. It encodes CSARRESPLPTTDTQYF.

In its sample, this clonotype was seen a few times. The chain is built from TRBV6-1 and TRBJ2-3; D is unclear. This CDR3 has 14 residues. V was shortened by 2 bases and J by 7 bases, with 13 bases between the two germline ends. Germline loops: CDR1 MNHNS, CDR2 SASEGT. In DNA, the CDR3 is TGTGCCAGCAGTGAAAGTTCACCACCATATACGCAGTATTTT. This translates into CASSESSPPYTQYF.

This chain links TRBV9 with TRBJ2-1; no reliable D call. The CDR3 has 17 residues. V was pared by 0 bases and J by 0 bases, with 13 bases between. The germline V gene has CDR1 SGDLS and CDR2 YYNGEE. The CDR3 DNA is TGTGCCAGCAGCGTAGCAATGTCGGCTTCCTCCTACAATGAGCAGTTCTTC. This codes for CASSVAMSASSYNEQFF.

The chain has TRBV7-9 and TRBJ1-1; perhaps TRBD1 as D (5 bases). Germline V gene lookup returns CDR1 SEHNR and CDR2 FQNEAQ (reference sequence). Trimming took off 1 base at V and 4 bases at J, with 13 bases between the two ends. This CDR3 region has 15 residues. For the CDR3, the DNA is TGTGCCAGCAGCTTAGGTCTCCGGGACGGCACTGAAGCTTTCTTT. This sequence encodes CASSLGLRDGTEAFF.

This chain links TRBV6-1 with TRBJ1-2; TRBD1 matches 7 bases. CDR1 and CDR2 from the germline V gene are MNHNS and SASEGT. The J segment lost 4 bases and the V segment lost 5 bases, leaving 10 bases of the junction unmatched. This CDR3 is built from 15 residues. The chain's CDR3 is CASSWRGDRVYGYTF. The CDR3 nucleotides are TGTGCCAGCAGTTGGAGGGGCGACAGGGTCTATGGCTACACCTTC.

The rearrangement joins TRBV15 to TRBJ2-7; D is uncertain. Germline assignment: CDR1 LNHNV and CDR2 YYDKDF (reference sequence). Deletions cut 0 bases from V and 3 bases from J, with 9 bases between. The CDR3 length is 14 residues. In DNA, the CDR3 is TGTGCCACCAGCAGAGATCGGGTCTACTACGAGCAGTACTTC. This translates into CATSRDRVYYEQYF.

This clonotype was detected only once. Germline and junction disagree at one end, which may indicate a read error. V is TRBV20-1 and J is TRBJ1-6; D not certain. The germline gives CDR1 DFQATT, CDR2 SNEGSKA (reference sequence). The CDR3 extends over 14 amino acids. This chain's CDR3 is CSARGSSKNSPLNF. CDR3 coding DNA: TGCAGTGCCCGAGGGAGCAGTAAGAATTCACCCCTCAACTTT.

CDR3 protein: CASSPESPGELFF. The DNA of the CDR3 is TGTGCCAGCAGTCCGGAAAGTCCCGGGGAGCTGTTTTTT. The chain employs TRBV2 and TRBJ2-2, with D hard to call. The CDR3 length is 13 residues. CDR1 is SNHLY and CDR2 is FYNNEI in the germline V gene. Trimming took 5 bases from V and 6 from J, leaving 10 bases between them. Together with reference TRBV2 and TRBJ2-2, the CDR3 gives the full variable domain: EPEVTQTPSHQVTQMGQEVILRCVPISNHLYFYWYRQILGQKVEFLVSFYNNEISEKSEIFDDQFSVERPDGSNFTLKIRSTKLEDSAMYFCASSPESPGELFFGEGSRLTVL.

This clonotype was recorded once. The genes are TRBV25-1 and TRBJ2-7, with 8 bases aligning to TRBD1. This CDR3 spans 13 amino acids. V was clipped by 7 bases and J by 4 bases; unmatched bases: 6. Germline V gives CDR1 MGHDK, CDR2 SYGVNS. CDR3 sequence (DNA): TGTGCCAGCAAAGGACAGGGTGGTTACGAGCAGTACTTC. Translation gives CASKGQGGYEQYF.

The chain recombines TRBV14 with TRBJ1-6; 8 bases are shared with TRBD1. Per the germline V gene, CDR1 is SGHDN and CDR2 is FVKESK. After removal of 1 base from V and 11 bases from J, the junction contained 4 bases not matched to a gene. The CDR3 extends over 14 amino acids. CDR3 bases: TGTGCCAGCAGCCAAGCCGGACAGGGCCCACCCCTCCACTTT. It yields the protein CASSQAGQGPPLHF.

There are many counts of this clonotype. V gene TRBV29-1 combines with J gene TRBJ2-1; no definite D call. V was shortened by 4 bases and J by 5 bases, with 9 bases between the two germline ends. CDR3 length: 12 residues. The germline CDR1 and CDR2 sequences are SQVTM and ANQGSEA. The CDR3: CSVGPPNNEQFF. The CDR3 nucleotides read TGCAGCGTTGGGCCGCCTAACAATGAGCAGTTCTTC.